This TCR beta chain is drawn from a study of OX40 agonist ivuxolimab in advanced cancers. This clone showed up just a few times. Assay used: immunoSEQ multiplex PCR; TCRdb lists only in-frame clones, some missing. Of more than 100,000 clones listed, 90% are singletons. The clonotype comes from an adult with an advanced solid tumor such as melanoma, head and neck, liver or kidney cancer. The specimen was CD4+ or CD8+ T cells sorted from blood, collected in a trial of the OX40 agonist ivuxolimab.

CDR3 DNA: TGTGCCAGCAGGACAGGGGTTGCAGATACGCAGTATTTT. Amino acids: CASRTGVADTQYF. The rearrangement joins TRBV28 to TRBJ2-3; 8 bases match TRBD1. J was trimmed by 4 bases and V by 6 bases; bases with no gene match: 3. Germline values: CDR1 MDHEN, CDR2 SYDVKM. The CDR3 is 13 residues long.